This T cell receptor (beta chain) was sequenced during a study of blood T cell repertoires in COVID-19. Across the whole study: Material from acute and convalescent COVID-19 was sourced from the United States, Italy and Spain. PBMCs, B-cell-depleted T cells, or T cells provided the cDNA or gDNA that made up the material.

Recruits, aged roughly 18 to 95 years, lived in 25 or so US areas. Under the authors' procedure: Estimated nucleated cell counts came from reference gene primer amplification. Clones were sequenced by immunoSEQ multiplex PCR, and TCRdb holds only the in-frame ones, with some missing. That table supplies the V and J calls and clone size; D and trimming were determined from the DNA. The sample includes 130,000 or so clones, about 81% seen only once; the top ten take 2.4%. Germline lookup yields CDR1 LNHNV and CDR2 YYDKDF (reference sequence). The CDR3 loop spans 15 amino acids. Trimming left V 1 base short and J 1 base short, with 5 bases between.

This TCR derives from a man aged 35-49 years with acute COVID-19. The sequenced sample was PBMCs or T cells enriched from blood (not recorded which). The rearrangement uses TRBV15 and TRBJ2-6; no clear D gene. The CDR3 sequence is CATSRAVSGANVLTF. CDR3 coding DNA: TGTGCCACCAGCAGAGCCGTATCTGGGGCCAACGTCCTGACTTTC. The full variable domain, completed using reference TRBV15 and TRBJ2-6, is DAMVIQNPRYQVTQFGKPVTLSCSQTLNHNVMYWYQQKSSQAPKLLFHYYDKDFNNEADTPDNFQSRRPNTSFCFLDIRSPGLGDTAMYLCATSRAVSGANVLTFGAGSRLTVL.